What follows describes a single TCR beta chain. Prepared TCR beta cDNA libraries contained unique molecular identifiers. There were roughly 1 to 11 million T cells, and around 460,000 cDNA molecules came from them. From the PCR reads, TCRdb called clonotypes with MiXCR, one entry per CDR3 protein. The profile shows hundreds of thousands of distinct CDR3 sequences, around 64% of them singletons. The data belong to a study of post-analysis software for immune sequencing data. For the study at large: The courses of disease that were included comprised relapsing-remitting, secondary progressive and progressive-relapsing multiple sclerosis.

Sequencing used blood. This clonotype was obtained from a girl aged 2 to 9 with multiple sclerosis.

The CDR3 DNA reads as TGTGCCATCGGTTCGGTCATCCAAGAGACCCAGTACTTC. It translates to CAIGSVIQETQYF. The chain links TRBV10-3 to TRBJ2-5; D unresolved. The CDR3 runs to 13 residues. V lost 8 bases to trimming and J lost 1 base, with 11 bases between them. The germline V gene encodes CDR1 ENHRY and CDR2 SYGVKD.